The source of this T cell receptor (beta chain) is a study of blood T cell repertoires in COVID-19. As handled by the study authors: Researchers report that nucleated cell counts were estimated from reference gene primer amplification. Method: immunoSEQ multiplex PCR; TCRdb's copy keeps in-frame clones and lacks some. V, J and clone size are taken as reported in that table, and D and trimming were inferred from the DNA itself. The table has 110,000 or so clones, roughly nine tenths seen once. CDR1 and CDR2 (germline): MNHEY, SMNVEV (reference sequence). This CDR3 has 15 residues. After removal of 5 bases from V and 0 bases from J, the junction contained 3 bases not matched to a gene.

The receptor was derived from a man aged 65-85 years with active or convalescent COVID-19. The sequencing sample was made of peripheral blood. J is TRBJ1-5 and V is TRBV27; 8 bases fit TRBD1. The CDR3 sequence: CASSPTGVSNQPQHF. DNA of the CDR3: TGTGCCAGCAGTCCGACAGGGGTTAGCAATCAGCCCCAGCATTTT.